This TCR beta chain comes out of a study of blood T cell repertoires in COVID-19. Overall study context: The analysed material was cDNA or gDNA that came from T cells, B-cell-depleted T cells, or PBMCs.

In the authors' workflow: How many nucleated cells were present was estimated from reference gene primer amplification. The method was immunoSEQ multiplex PCR; TCRdb's version includes in-frame clones alone and lacks a portion of them. V and J calls and clone size are as listed in that table; D and trimming were resolved from the DNA. The sample consists of 250,000 to 300,000 clones, 80% to 85% of them appearing once. The CDR3 has 15 residues. Unmatched junction bases numbered 7, after V lost 1 base and J lost 5 bases. From germline, CDR1 is LGHDT and CDR2 YNNKEL (reference sequence). This TCR came from a woman in her sixties or seventies with active or convalescent COVID-19. The chain recombines TRBV3-1 (or the pseudogene TRBV3-2) with TRBJ1-2; 7 bases map to TRBD1. The sequencing sample was made of peripheral blood. The CDR3 here is CASSQARQGLYGYTF. The CDR3 DNA reads as TGTGCCAGCAGCCAAGCGAGACAGGGCTTATATGGCTACACCTTC.